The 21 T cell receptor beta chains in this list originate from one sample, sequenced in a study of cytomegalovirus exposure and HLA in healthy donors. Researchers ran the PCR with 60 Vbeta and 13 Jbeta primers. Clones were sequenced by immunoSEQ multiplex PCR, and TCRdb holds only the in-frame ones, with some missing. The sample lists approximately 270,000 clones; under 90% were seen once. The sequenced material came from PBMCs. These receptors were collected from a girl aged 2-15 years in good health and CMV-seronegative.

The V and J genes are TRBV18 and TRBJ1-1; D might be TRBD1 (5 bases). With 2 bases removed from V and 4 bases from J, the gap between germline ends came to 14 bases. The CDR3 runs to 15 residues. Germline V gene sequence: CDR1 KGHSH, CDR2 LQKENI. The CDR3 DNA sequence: TGTGCCAGCTCACCATGGGGGGAGGTTTTCACTGAAGCTTTCTTT. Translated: CASSPWGEVFTEAFF. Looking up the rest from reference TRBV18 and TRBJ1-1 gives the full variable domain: NAGVMQNPRHLVRRRGQEARLRCSPMKGHSHVYWYRQLPEEGLKFMVYLQKENIIDESGMPKERFSAEFPKEGPSILRIQQVVRGDSAAYFCASSPWGEVFTEAFFGQGTRLTVV.

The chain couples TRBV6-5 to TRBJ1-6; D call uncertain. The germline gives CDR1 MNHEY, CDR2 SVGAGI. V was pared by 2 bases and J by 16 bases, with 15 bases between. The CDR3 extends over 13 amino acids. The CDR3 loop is CASSYTGGGGLHF. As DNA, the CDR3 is TGTGCCAGCAGTTACACCGGAGGTGGTGGACTCCACTTT.

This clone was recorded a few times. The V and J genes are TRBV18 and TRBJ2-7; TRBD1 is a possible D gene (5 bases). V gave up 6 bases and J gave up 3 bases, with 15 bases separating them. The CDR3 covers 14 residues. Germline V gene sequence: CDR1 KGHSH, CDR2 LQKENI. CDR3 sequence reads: CASSRLGQRYEQYF. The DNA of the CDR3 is TGTGCCAGCTCCCGTTTGGGGCAGCGCTACGAGCAGTACTTC.

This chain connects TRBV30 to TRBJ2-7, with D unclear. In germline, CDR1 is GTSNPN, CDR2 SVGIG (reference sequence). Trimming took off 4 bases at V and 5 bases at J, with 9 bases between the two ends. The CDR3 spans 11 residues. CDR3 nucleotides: TGTGCCTGGACCACAGATAACGAGCAGTACTTC. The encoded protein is CAWTTDNEQYF. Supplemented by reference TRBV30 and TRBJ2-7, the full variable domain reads SQTIHQWPATLVQPVGSPLSLECTVEGTSNPNLYWYRQAAGRGLQLLFYSVGIGQISSEVPQNLSASRPQDRQFILSSKKLLLSDSGFYLCAWTTDNEQYFGPGTRLTVT.

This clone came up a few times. The CDR3 reads CASSRTRTAQETQYF. In DNA, the CDR3 is TGCGCCAGCAGTCGCACCCGGACAGCACAAGAGACCCAGTACTTC. The rearrangement links TRBV5-1 to TRBJ2-5, with TRBD1 as a possible D gene (6 bases). CDR1 and CDR2 from the germline V gene are SGHRS and YFSETQ. Trimming cost V 5 bases and J 2 bases, with 16 bases left between them. This CDR3 is 15 amino acids long. Full variable domain (outside the CDR3, taken from reference TRBV5-1 and TRBJ2-5): KAGVTQTPRYLIKTRGQQVTLSCSPISGHRSVSWYQQTPGQGLQFLFEYFSETQRNKGNFPGRFSGRQFSNSRSEMNVSTLELGDSALYLCASSRTRTAQETQYFGPGTRLLVL.

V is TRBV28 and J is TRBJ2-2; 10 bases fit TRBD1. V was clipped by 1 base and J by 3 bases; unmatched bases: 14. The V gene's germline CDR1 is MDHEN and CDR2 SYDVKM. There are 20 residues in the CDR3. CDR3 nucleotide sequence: TGTGCCAGCAGTTTATACGCCGGGACAGGGGCCACCAGGTACACCGGGGAGCTGTTTTTT. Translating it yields CASSLYAGTGATRYTGELFF.

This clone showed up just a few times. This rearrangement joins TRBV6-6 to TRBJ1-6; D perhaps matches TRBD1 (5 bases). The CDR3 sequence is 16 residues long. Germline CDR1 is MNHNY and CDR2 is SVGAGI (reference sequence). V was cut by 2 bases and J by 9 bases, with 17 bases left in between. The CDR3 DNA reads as TGTGCCAGCAGTTACGGCCCTTTTCAGGGAGGTTCACCCCTCCACTTT. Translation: CASSYGPFQGGSPLHF.

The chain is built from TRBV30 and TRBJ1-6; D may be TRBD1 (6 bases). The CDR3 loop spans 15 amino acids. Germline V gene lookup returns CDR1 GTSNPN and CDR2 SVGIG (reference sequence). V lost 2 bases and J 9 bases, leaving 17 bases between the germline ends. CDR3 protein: CAWSPPDSLVSPLHF. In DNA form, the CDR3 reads TGTGCCTGGAGTCCCCCGGACAGTTTGGTTTCACCCCTCCACTTT.

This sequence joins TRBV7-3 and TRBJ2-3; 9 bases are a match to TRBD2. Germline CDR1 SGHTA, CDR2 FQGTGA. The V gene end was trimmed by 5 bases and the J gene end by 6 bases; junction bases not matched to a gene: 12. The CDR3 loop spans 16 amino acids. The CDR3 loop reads CASSPPGAGGRDTQYF. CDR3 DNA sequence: TGTGCCAGCAGCCCCCCGGGAGCGGGGGGCAGGGATACGCAGTATTTT.

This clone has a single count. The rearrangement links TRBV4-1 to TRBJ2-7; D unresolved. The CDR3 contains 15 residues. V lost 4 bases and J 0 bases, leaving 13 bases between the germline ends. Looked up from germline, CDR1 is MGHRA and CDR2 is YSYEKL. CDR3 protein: CASSPRVMFSYEQYF. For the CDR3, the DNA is TGCGCCAGCAGCCCTCGGGTTATGTTCTCCTACGAGCAGTACTTC.

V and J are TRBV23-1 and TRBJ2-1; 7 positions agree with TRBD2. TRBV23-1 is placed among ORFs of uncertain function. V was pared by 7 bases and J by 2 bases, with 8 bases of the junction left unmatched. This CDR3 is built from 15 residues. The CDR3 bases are TGCGCCAGCAAAACATACGCGGGGGCCTACAATGAGCAGTTCTTC. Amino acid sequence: CASKTYAGAYNEQFF.

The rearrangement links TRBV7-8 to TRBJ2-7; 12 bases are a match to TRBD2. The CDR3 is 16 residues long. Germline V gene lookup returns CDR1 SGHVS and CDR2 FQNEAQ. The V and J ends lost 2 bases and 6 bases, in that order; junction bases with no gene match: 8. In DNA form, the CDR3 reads TGTGCCAGCAGCTTAACCCGGACTAGCGGGATGGGCGAGCAGTACTTC. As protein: CASSLTRTSGMGEQYF.

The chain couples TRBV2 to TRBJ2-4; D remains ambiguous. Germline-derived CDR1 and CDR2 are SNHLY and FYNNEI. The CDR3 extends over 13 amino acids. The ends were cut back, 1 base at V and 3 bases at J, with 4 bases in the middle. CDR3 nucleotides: TGTGCCAGCAGTGAAGGCAGCAAAAACATTCAGTACTTC. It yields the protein CASSEGSKNIQYF.

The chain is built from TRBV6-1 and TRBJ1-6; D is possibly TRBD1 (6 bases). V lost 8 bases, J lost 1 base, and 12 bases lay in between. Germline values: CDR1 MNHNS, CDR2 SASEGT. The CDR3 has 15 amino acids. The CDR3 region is CASEQGLSYNSPLHF. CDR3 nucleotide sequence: TGTGCCAGCGAACAGGGTTTATCCTATAATTCACCCCTCCACTTT.

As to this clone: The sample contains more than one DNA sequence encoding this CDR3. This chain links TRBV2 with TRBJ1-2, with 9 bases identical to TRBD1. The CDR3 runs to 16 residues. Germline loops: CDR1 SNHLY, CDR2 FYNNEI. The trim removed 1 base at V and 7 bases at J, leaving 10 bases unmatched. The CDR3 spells CASSEGTGGGGLGYTF. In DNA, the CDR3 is TGTGCCAGCAGTGAAGGAACAGGGGGCGGTGGCCTTGGCTACACCTTC.

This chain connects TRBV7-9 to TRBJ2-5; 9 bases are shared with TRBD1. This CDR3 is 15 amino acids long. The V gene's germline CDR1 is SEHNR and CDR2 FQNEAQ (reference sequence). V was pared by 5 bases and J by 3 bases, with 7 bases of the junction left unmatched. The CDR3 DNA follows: TGTGCCAGCAGCATAACCGGGACAGGGAAAGAGACCCAGTACTTC. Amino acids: CASSITGTGKETQYF.

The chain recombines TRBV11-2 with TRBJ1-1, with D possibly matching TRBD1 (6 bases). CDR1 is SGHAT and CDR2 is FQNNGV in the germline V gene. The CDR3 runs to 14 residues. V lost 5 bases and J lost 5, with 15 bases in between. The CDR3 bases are TGTGCCAGCAGCAAGTACAGGGCTGAGACTGAAGCTTTCTTT. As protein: CASSKYRAETEAFF.

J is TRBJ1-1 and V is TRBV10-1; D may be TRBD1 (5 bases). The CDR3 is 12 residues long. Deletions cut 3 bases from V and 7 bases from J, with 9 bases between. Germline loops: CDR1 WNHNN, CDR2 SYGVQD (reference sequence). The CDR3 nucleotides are TGCGCCAGCAGTGACCCCGGGGGTGAAGCTTTCTTT. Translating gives CASSDPGGEAFF.

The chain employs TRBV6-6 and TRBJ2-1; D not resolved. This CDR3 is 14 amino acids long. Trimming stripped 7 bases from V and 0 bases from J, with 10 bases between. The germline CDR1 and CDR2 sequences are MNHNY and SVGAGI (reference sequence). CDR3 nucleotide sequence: TGTGCCAGCACTGAGGCTCTCTCCTACAATGAGCAGTTCTTC. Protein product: CASTEALSYNEQFF.

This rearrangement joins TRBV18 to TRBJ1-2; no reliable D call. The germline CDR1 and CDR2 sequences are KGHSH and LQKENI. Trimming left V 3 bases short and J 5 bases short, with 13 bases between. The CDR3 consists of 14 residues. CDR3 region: CASSPLDGPYGYTF. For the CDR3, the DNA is TGTGCCAGCTCACCCCTAGATGGTCCGTATGGCTACACCTTC.

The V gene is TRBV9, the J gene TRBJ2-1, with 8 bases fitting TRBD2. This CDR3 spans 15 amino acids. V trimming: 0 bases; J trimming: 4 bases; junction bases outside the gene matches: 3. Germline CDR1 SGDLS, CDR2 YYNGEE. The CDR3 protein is CASSVDSGNYNEQFF. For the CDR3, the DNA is TGTGCCAGCAGCGTAGATAGCGGGAATTACAATGAGCAGTTCTTC.